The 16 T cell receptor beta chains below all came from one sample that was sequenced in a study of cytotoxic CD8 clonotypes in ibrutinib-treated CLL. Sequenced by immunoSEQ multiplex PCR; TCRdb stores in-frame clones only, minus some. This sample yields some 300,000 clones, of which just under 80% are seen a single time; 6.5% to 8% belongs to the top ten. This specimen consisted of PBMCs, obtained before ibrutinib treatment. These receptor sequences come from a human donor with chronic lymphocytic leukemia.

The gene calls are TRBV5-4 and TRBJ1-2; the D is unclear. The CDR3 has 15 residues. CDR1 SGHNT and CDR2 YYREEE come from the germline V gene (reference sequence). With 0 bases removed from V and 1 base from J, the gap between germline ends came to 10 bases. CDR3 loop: CASSLAGQINYGYTF. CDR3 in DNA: TGTGCCAGCAGCTTGGCCGGGCAGATTAACTATGGCTACACCTTC.

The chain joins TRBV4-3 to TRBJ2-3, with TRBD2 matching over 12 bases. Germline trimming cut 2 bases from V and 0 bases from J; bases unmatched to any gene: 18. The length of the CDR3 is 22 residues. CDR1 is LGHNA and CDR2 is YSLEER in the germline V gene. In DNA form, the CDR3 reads TGCGCCAGCAGCCAATCTAGGCCCTACGGACTAGCGGGACTACCCAGCACAGATACGCAGTATTTT. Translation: CASSQSRPYGLAGLPSTDTQYF.

CDR3 residues: CASSLGWTSGYSYNEQFF. CDR3 coding DNA: TGTGCCAGCAGCTTAGGGTGGACTAGCGGGTACTCCTACAATGAGCAGTTCTTC. The chain combines TRBV7-6 with TRBJ2-1; 11 nucleotides match TRBD2. The CDR3 consists of 18 residues. J gave up 0 bases and V 1 base, and 5 bases lay outside the gene matches. CDR1 SGHVS and CDR2 FNYEAQ come from the germline V gene.

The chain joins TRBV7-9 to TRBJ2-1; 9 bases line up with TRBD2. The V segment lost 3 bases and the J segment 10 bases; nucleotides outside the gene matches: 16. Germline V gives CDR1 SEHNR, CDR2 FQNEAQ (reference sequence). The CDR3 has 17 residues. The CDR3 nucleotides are TGTGCCAGCAGCTTTAATACGGGACTAGCTTATCCGGAGGAGCAGTTCTTC. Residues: CASSFNTGLAYPEEQFF.

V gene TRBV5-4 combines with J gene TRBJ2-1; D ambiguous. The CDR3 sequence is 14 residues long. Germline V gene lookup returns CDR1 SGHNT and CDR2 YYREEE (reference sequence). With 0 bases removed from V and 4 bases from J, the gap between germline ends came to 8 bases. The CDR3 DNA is TGTGCCAGCAGCTTGGAGACCAATTACAATGAGCAGTTCTTC. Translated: CASSLETNYNEQFF.

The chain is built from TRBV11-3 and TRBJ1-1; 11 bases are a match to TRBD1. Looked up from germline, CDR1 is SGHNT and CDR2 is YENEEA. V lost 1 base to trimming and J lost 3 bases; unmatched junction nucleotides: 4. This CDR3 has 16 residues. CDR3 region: CASSLGTGGADTEAFF. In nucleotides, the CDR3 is TGTGCCAGCAGCTTAGGGACAGGGGGCGCGGACACTGAAGCTTTCTTT.

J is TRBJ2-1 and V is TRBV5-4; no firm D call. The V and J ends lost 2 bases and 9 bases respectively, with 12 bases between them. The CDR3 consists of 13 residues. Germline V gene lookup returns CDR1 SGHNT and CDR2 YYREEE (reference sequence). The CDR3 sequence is CASSLDRRGEQFF. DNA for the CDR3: TGTGCCAGCAGCTTAGATCGACGTGGTGAGCAGTTCTTC. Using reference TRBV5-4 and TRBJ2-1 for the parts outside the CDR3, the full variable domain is ETGVTQSPTHLIKTRGQQVTLRCSSQSGHNTVSWYQQALGQGPQFIFQYYREEENGRGNFPPRFSGLQFPNYSSELNVNALELDDSALYLCASSLDRRGEQFFGPGTRLTVL.

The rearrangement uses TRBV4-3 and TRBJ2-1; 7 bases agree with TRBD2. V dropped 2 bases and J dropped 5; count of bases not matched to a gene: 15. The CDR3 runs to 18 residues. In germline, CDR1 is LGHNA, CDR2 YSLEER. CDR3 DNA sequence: TGCGCCAGCAGCCAACACCTCATAACGGGACTATCCGACAATGAGCAGTTCTTC. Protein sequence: CASSQHLITGLSDNEQFF.

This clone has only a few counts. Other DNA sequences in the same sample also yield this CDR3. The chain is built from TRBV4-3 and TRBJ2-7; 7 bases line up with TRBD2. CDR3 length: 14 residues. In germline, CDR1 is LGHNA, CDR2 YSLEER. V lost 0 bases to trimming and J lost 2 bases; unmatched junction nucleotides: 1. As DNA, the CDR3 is TGCGCCAGCAGCCAAGAGCTAGCGGCCTACGAGCAGTACTTC. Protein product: CASSQELAAYEQYF.

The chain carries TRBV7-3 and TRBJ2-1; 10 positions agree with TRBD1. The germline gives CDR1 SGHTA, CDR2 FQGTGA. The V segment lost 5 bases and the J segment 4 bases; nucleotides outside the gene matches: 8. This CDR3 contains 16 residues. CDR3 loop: CASSPLADRGYNEQFF. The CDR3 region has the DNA TGTGCCAGCAGCCCCCTCGCGGACAGGGGGTACAATGAGCAGTTCTTC.

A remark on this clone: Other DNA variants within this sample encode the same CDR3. The CDR3 region is CASSPRGQETQYF. CDR3 DNA sequence: TGTGCCAGCTCACCGAGAGGGCAAGAGACCCAGTACTTC. The chain joins TRBV18 to TRBJ2-5; TRBD2 is a possible D gene (5 bases). The CDR3 extends over 13 amino acids. The V end lost 3 bases, the J end lost 2 bases, and 7 bases lay between the germline ends. CDR1 is KGHSH, CDR2 LQKENI, per germline.

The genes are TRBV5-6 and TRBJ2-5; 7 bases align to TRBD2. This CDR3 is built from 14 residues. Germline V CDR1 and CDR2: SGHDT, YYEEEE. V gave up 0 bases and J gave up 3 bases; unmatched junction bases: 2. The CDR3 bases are TGTGCCAGCAGCTTGGCGCTAGCGGAAGAGACCCAGTACTTC. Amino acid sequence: CASSLALAEETQYF.

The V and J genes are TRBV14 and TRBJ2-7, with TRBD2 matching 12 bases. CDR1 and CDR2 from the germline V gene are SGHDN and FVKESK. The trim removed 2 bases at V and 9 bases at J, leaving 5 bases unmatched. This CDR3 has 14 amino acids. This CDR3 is CASSQRLAGAPQYF. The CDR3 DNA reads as TGTGCCAGCAGCCAACGACTAGCGGGAGCCCCGCAGTACTTC.

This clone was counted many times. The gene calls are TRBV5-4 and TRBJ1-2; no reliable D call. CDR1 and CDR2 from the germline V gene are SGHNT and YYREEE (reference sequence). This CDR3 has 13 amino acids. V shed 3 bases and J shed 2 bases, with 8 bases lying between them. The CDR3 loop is CASSSVLNYGYTF. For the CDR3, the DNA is TGTGCCAGCAGCTCGGTCTTAAACTATGGCTACACCTTC.

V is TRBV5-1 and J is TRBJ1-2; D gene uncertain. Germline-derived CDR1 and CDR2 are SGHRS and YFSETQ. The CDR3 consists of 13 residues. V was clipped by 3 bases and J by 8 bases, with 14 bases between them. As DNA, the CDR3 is TGCGCCAGCAGCTGGACCGGGGATGGCGGCTACACCTTC. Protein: CASSWTGDGGYTF. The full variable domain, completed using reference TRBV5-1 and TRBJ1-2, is KAGVTQTPRYLIKTRGQQVTLSCSPISGHRSVSWYQQTPGQGLQFLFEYFSETQRNKGNFPGRFSGRQFSNSRSEMNVSTLELGDSALYLCASSWTGDGGYTFGSGTRLTVV.

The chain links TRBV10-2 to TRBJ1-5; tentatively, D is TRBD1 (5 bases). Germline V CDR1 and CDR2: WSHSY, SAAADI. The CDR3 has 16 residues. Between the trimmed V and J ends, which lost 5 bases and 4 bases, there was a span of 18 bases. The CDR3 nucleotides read TGCGCCAGCAGTCAGAACCGGGGCAGGAGTAATCAGCCCCAGCATTTT. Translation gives CASSQNRGRSNQPQHF.